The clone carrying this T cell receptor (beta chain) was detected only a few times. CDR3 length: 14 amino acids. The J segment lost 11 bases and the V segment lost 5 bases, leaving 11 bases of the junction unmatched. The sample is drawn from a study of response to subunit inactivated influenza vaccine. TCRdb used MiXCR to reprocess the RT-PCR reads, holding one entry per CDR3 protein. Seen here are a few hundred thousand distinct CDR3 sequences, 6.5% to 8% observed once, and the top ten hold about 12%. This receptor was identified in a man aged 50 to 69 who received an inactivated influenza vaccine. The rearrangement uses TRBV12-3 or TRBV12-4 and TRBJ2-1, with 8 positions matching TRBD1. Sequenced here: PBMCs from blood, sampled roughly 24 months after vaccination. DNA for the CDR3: TGTGCCAGCAGTGAAAGGACAGGGAGTAATCAGCAGTTCTTC. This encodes CASSERTGSNQQFF.